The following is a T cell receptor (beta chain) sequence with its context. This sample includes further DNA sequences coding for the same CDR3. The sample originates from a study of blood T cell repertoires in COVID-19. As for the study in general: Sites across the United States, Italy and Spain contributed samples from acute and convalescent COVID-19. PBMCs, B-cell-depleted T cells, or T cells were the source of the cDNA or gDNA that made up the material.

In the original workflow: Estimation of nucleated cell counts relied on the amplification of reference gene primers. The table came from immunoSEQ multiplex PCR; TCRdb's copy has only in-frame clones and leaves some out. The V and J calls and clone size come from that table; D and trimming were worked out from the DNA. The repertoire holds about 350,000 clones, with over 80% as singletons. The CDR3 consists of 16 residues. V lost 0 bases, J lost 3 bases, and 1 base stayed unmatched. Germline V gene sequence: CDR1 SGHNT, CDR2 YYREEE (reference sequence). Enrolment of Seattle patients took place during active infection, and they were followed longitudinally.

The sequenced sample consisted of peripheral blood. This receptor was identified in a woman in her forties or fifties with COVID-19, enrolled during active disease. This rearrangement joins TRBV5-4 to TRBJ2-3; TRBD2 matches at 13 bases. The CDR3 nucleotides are TGTGCCAGCAGCTTGGGGACTAGCGGGAGAACAGATACGCAGTATTTT. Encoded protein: CASSLGTSGRTDTQYF.